These 15 T cell receptor beta chains were all obtained from the same sample, sequenced in a study of PD-L1 blockade in urothelial cancer (dated by TCRdb to about 2017). The time point label of this sample denotes: peripheral blood 6 weeks after treatment start. Library prep was done by the immunoSEQ multiplex PCR assay. In TCRdb, the immuneACCESS table is reduced to in-frame sequences with V and J assigned. These tables do not hold every clone; where another copy was compared, an unresolved V gene accounts for under half, and the others remain unexplained. The sample yields roughly 100,000 clones; around 78% were counted once. The ten largest clones take up around 7.7% of the sample. The sequencing used PBMCs, collected around atezolizumab (anti-PD-L1) treatment. These receptors were collected from a man aged 65 to 85 with urothelial cancer.

The CDR3: CASSVDREETQYF. The CDR3 nucleotides read TGTGCCAGCAGTGTGGACAGGGAAGAGACCCAGTACTTC. The chain is built from TRBV2 and TRBJ2-5; 8 nucleotides match TRBD1. Germline loops: CDR1 SNHLY, CDR2 FYNNEI. Trimming took 4 bases from V and 3 from J; bases not matched to a gene: 1. The CDR3 consists of 13 residues. Combining the CDR3 with reference TRBV2 and TRBJ2-5 gives the whole variable domain EPEVTQTPSHQVTQMGQEVILRCVPISNHLYFYWYRQILGQKVEFLVSFYNNEISEKSEIFDDQFSVERPDGSNFTLKIRSTKLEDSAMYFCASSVDREETQYFGPGTRLLVL.

This chain joins TRBV11-1 and TRBJ2-2, with 9 bases lining up with TRBD1. Germline V gene data show CDR1 as SGHAT and CDR2 as FQDESV (reference sequence). The CDR3 length is 16 residues. The V gene end was trimmed by 3 bases and the J gene end by 3 bases; junction bases not matched to a gene: 5. CDR3 bases: TGTGCCAGCAGCTTTGGACAGGGGCGGTACACCGGGGAGCTGTTTTTT. Translating gives CASSFGQGRYTGELFF.

This chain connects TRBV27 to TRBJ1-1, with D possibly TRBD1 on 5 matching bases. V dropped 6 bases and J dropped 0 bases, with 11 bases sitting between them. CDR1 is MNHEY and CDR2 is SMNVEV in the germline V gene (reference sequence). The CDR3 runs to 14 residues. The CDR3 nucleotides read TGTGCCAGCAGACCCAGGGATTTGAACACTGAAGCTTTCTTT. This gives the protein CASRPRDLNTEAFF.

The chain is built from TRBV10-3 and TRBJ1-2; D unclear. Germline loops: CDR1 ENHRY, CDR2 SYGVKD. The V and J ends lost 0 bases and 0 bases respectively, with 11 bases between them. The CDR3 length is 16 residues. The DNA for the CDR3 is TGTGCCATCAGTGAGTCTAGGAGGGAAACTAACTATGGCTACACCTTC. Translated: CAISESRRETNYGYTF.

The gene calls are TRBV6-1 and TRBJ1-2; 8 bases agree with TRBD1. CDR1 and CDR2 (germline): MNHNS, SASEGT. This CDR3 is 13 amino acids long. The trim removed 7 bases at V and 8 bases at J, leaving 9 bases unmatched. The DNA of the CDR3 is TGTGCCAGCACTACGACAGGGGTGGGCGGCTACACCTTC. Translating gives CASTTTGVGGYTF.

V usage is TRBV7-9 and J usage is TRBJ2-3, with a tentative D call TRBD2 (5 bases). Trimming cost V 5 bases and J 0 bases, with 18 bases left between them. Germline loops: CDR1 SEHNR, CDR2 FQNEAQ (reference sequence). The CDR3 is 17 amino acids. The chain's CDR3 is CASSPPPLQRSTDTQYF. CDR3 coding DNA: TGTGCCAGCAGCCCCCCCCCGCTCCAGCGGAGCACAGATACGCAGTATTTT.

This clone was observed a handful of times. The V gene is TRBV4-2, the J gene TRBJ1-5; D uncertain. This CDR3 region has 13 residues. V lost 0 bases and J 5 bases, leaving 5 bases between the germline ends. CDR1 is LGHNA, CDR2 YNFKEQ, per germline. CDR3 bases: TGTGCCAGCAGCCAAGAATCGGATCAGCCCCAGCATTTT. It encodes CASSQESDQPQHF.

Here the CDR3 DNA reads TGTGCCATCAGCCCGGGACAGGGGGTTTGGGAGCAGTACTTC. Translated, it gives CAISPGQGVWEQYF. The chain links TRBV10-3 to TRBJ2-7, with TRBD1 identical over 11 bases. This CDR3 has 14 residues. In germline, CDR1 is ENHRY, CDR2 SYGVKD. The V segment lost 6 bases and the J segment 7 bases; nucleotides outside the gene matches: 8.

This clone was recorded once. The chain uses TRBV28 and TRBJ1-5, with 7 bases matching TRBD1. Germline V gene data show CDR1 as MDHEN and CDR2 as SYDVKM. V lost 5 bases, J lost 2 bases, and 15 bases stayed unmatched. The CDR3 sequence is 18 residues long. This CDR3 reads CASSTPEGGTGGNQPQHF. The CDR3 nucleotides are TGTGCCAGCAGTACACCGGAGGGGGGCACAGGGGGCAATCAGCCCCAGCATTTT.

The V call is TRBV4-1, the J call TRBJ2-3; 11 bases are shared with TRBD2. V trimming: 1 base; J trimming: 4 bases; junction bases outside the gene matches: 13. There are 19 residues in the CDR3. CDR1 is MGHRA, CDR2 YSYEKL, per germline. In DNA form, the CDR3 reads TGCGCCAGCAGCCAAGGTCTAGCGGGGGGCCCTTCCGGGCCAGATACGCAGTATTTT. Encoded protein: CASSQGLAGGPSGPDTQYF.

V and J are TRBV29-1 and TRBJ2-3; weak D call: TRBD1 (6 bases). Looked up from germline, CDR1 is SQVTM and CDR2 is ANQGSEA. The CDR3 loop spans 14 amino acids. V was shortened by 6 bases and J by 6 bases, with 19 bases between the two germline ends. The CDR3 loop is CSVFQGGTWDTQYF. Here the CDR3 DNA reads TGCAGCGTATTTCAAGGGGGTACTTGGGATACGCAGTATTTT.

The chain uses TRBV5-4 and TRBJ2-7, with 9 bases aligning to TRBD2. J gave up 5 bases and V 6 bases, and 9 bases lay outside the gene matches. In germline, CDR1 is SGHNT, CDR2 YYREEE (reference sequence). The CDR3 runs to 14 residues. CDR3 loop: CASTLSGGIDEQYF. CDR3 nucleotides: TGTGCCAGCACCCTAAGCGGGGGGATCGACGAGCAGTACTTC.

The chain recombines TRBV19 with TRBJ2-2; 8 nucleotides match TRBD1. CDR1 and CDR2 (germline): LNHDA, SQIVND (reference sequence). Trimming removed 5 bases from V and 7 bases from J; junction bases left unmatched: 9. The length of the CDR3 is 15 residues. The CDR3 is CASSPMTGVGGELFF. DNA for the CDR3: TGTGCCAGTAGTCCCATGACAGGGGTAGGCGGGGAGCTGTTTTTT.

The J gene is TRBJ2-3, the V gene TRBV12-2; the D segment call TRBD2 is taken from the table without a DNA check. TRBV12-2 constitutes a pseudogene. The CDR3 has 14 amino acids. In DNA, the CDR3 is TGTGCAAGTCGCTTTTCTGCGGGTGGGGATACGCAGTATTTT. Residues: CASRFSAGGDTQYF.

This clone was seen a handful of times. The J gene is TRBJ2-3, the V gene TRBV5-4; possibly TRBD1 for D (5 bases). Deletions cut 0 bases from V and 1 base from J, with 15 bases between. The CDR3 runs 17 residues. Germline V gives CDR1 SGHNT, CDR2 YYREEE (reference sequence). The CDR3 region is CASSLESGSQGTDTQYF. DNA for the CDR3: TGTGCCAGCAGCTTGGAGTCAGGGTCGCAGGGCACAGATACGCAGTATTTT.